These 13 T cell receptor beta chains originate from one sample sequenced in a study of T-cell reconstitution after alpha-beta-depleted transplantation in children. Unique molecular identifiers were incorporated into the prepared TCRbeta library. TCRdb reanalysed the PCR reads using MiXCR and keeps one entry per CDR3 protein. This table holds hundreds of thousands of distinct CDR3 sequences, about 18% found once. The sequenced sample was PBMCs from the stem cell graft donor, obtained from the stem cell graft. The receptor source for this set is a human donor who donated a stem cell graft to a child with acute lymphoblastic leukemia.

V and J are TRBV7-2 and TRBJ2-7; no reliable D call. V dropped 4 bases and J dropped 3 bases, with 10 bases sitting between them. The CDR3 has 13 amino acids. CDR1 SGHTA and CDR2 FQGNSA come from the germline V gene. CDR3 sequence (DNA): TGTGCCAGCAGCTCGTATCTCGACTACGAGCAGTACTTC. It encodes CASSSYLDYEQYF.

The chain combines TRBV5-5 with TRBJ2-7; 7 nucleotides match TRBD2. Germline CDR1 SGHKS, CDR2 YYEKEE (reference sequence). The V segment lost 3 bases and the J segment 3 bases; nucleotides outside the gene matches: 12. The CDR3 sequence is 16 residues long. The DNA of the CDR3 is TGTGCCAGCAGCTCACAGACTAGCCCCCAGCTCTACGAGCAGTACTTC. Translated: CASSSQTSPQLYEQYF.

This clonotype was seen only a few times. The V call is TRBV10-2, the J call TRBJ2-1; a weak D match, TRBD1 (6 bases). The CDR3 is made up of 15 amino acids. The germline V gene encodes CDR1 WSHSY and CDR2 SAAADI. V lost 5 bases and J lost 5, with 16 bases in between. The CDR3 bases are TGCGCCAGCAGTTCCACTCCCCGGACAGACAATGAGCAGTTCTTC. This sequence encodes CASSSTPRTDNEQFF.

This sequence joins TRBV6-4 and TRBJ2-3; TRBD1 matches 11 bases. V trimming: 3 bases; J trimming: 6 bases; junction bases outside the gene matches: 5. Germline assignment: CDR1 MRHNA and CDR2 SNTAGT. The CDR3 contains 15 residues. The CDR3 DNA sequence: TGTGCCAGCAGTGAGCGGACAGGGGGCATGGATACGCAGTATTTT. Translation: CASSERTGGMDTQYF.

The chain has TRBV12-3 or TRBV12-4 and TRBJ1-5; D gene ambiguous. V was cut by 7 bases and J by 5 bases, with 9 bases left in between. The CDR3 covers 12 residues. DNA of the CDR3: TGTGCCAGCACCGCCTGGGATCAGCCCCAGCATTTT. This translates into CASTAWDQPQHF.

There are many counts of this clonotype. V is TRBV4-2 and J is TRBJ2-2; the D is unclear. The CDR3 contains 14 residues. The V gene's germline CDR1 is LGHNA and CDR2 YNFKEQ. The V and J ends lost 3 bases and 1 base respectively, with 6 bases between them. Here the CDR3 DNA reads TGTGCCAGCAGCCAGCCATTGAACACCGGGGAGCTGTTTTTT. Protein product: CASSQPLNTGELFF.

The chain links TRBV15 to TRBJ2-7; D call uncertain. The CDR3 spans 11 residues. The V end lost 8 bases, the J end lost 3 bases, and 8 bases lay between the germline ends. Germline V gives CDR1 LNHNV, CDR2 YYDKDF (reference sequence). Here the CDR3 DNA reads TGTGCCACCGGAAACGGCTACGAGCAGTACTTC. Its translation is CATGNGYEQYF.

The chain combines TRBV21-1 with TRBJ1-1; TRBD1, the table's D call, was not compared with the DNA. TRBV21-1 is described as a pseudogene. The CDR3 is 18 amino acids. The CDR3 sequence is CAGGQGAECFKFRTEAFF. The CDR3 nucleotides read TGTGCCGGCGGACAGGGGGCTGAGTGTTTCAAATTTCGCACTGAAGCTTTCTTT.

This clonotype appeared a few times. The chain employs TRBV4-2 and TRBJ2-1; 15 bases match TRBD2. The CDR3 length is 17 residues. Losses at the gene ends were 3 bases for V and 9 bases for J; bases not matched to a gene: 9. CDR1 LGHNA and CDR2 YNFKEQ come from the germline V gene. As DNA, the CDR3 is TGTGCCAGCAGCCACTCCCTAGGACTAGCGGGAGGGGCTGAGCAGTTCTTC. This gives the protein CASSHSLGLAGGAEQFF.

The rearrangement joins TRBV20-1 to TRBJ1-2; D is possibly TRBD1 (6 bases). Trimming removed 2 bases at V and 2 bases at J, with 12 bases between. The CDR3 runs 14 residues. The germline V gene encodes CDR1 DFQATT and CDR2 SNEGSKA (reference sequence). The CDR3 sequence: CSARTLTGNYGYTF. CDR3 sequence (DNA): TGCAGTGCTAGAACCCTGACAGGAAACTATGGCTACACCTTC.

The table lists this clonotype with a few counts. The gene calls are TRBV20-1 and TRBJ2-7; weak D call: TRBD2 (6 bases). V gave up 3 bases and J gave up 3 bases, with 21 bases separating them. The germline V gene has CDR1 DFQATT and CDR2 SNEGSKA (reference sequence). The CDR3 runs to 16 residues. The CDR3 coding sequence is TGCAGTGCTAGCCTGGGGGGTCGGGAGTACCGCTACGAGCAGTACTTC. Its protein product is CSASLGGREYRYEQYF.

This clonotype was observed a few times. The chain is built from TRBV14 and TRBJ2-1; 13 nucleotides align to TRBD2. The germline gives CDR1 SGHDN, CDR2 FVKESK. Trimming took 1 base from V and 7 from J; bases not matched to a gene: 7. The CDR3 spans 17 residues. The DNA for the CDR3 is TGTGCCAGCAGCCAAGGGACTAGCGGGAGAATTGGTAATGAGCAGTTCTTC. As protein: CASSQGTSGRIGNEQFF.

This clonotype was seen only a few times. DNA for the CDR3: TGCAGCGTACTAGGGACTAGCGGGCAAAGCTACTCCTACAATGAGCAGTTCTTC. Translated, it gives CSVLGTSGQSYSYNEQFF. V usage is TRBV29-1 and J usage is TRBJ2-1, with 12 nucleotides matching TRBD2. CDR1 is SQVTM, CDR2 ANQGSEA, per germline. The CDR3 loop spans 18 amino acids. The trim removed 6 bases at V and 0 bases at J, leaving 12 bases unmatched.